This T cell receptor (beta chain) was sequenced in a study of patients and donors after allogeneic stem cell transplantation. V gave up 8 bases and J gave up 1 base, with 9 bases separating them. From germline, CDR1 is SEHNR and CDR2 FQNEAQ (reference sequence). This CDR3 is built from 12 residues. One entry per CDR3 protein results from TCRdb running MiXCR on the RT-PCR reads. Of about 2,600 distinct CDR3 sequences in the sample, around a sixth were seen once. This clonotype was observed a handful of times. The sequence derives from a human donor who was either an allogeneic HSCT recipient or a stem cell or donor lymphocyte infusion donor (not recorded which). It is not recorded whose cells these are; they may come from a transplant donor. Sequencing was done on a sample of blood, either unsorted or a sorted T cell fraction (not recorded which). The V and J genes are TRBV7-9 and TRBJ2-7, with D maybe TRBD1 (5 bases). CDR3 sequence (DNA): TGTGCCAGCGGGGCCGTTTCCTACGAGCAGTACTTC. Its protein product is CASGAVSYEQYF.